Sequencing of this TCR beta chain was carried out in a study of blood T cell repertoires in COVID-19. Worth noting for this clone: A junction boundary mismatches the germline segment, possibly from a read error.

Per the germline V gene, CDR1 is SQVTM and CDR2 is ANQGSEA. The CDR3 runs 13 residues. Sequencing was performed with immunoSEQ multiplex PCR; in TCRdb, only in-frame clones are kept and a portion is missing. The repertoire consists of 150,000 to 200,000 clones, with roughly 90% occurring once and the leading ten covering 0.7% to 0.9%. This sequence was found in a woman aged 18-29 years who had recovered from COVID-19. The rearrangement uses TRBV29-1 and TRBJ1-1, with D uncertain. Sequencing was carried out using PBMCs or T cells enriched from blood (not recorded which). The DNA for the CDR3 is TGCAGCGCTGAAGTACGAGAGAACACTGAAGCTTTCTTT. Encoded protein: CSAEVRENTEAFF.